This paragraph covers one TCR beta chain sequence. The entry originates in a study of blood T cell repertoires in COVID-19. Background on the study: The United States, Italy and Spain provided the acute and convalescent COVID-19 samples. T cells, B-cell-depleted T cells, or PBMCs supplied cDNA or gDNA.

Original handling: Quantification of nucleated cells was approximated via reference gene primer amplification. Libraries were prepared by immunoSEQ multiplex PCR; TCRdb keeps only in-frame clonotypes and omits some of them. That table supplies the V and J calls and clone size; D and trimming were determined from the DNA. The sample shows under 200,000 clones, around 83% of them seen only once. The receptor was derived from a woman of 80 years or more with acute or convalescent COVID-19. Material for sequencing was peripheral blood.

The chain's CDR3 is CASSLRSSYNEQFF. CDR3 nucleotides: TGTGCCAGCAGCTTAAGGAGCTCCTACAATGAGCAGTTCTTC. This chain joins TRBV11-3 and TRBJ2-1, with unresolved D. In germline, CDR1 is SGHNT, CDR2 YENEEA. The CDR3 consists of 14 residues. The V gene lost 2 bases and the J gene lost 0 bases, with 5 bases spanning the gap. Variable domain in full (rest from reference TRBV11-3 and TRBJ2-1): EAGVVQSPRYKIIEKKQPVAFWCNPISGHNTLYWYLQNLGQGPELLIRYENEEAVDDSQLPKDRFSAERLKGVDSTLKIQPAELGDSAVYLCASSLRSSYNEQFFGPGTRLTVL.